What follows describes a single T cell receptor beta chain. The antigen is undetermined. TCRdb re-analysed the reads in MiXCR, keeping a single row per CDR3 protein. The sample includes some 920,000 distinct CDR3 sequences, around a third of them seen just once. The data stem from a study of T cell repertoires in cytomegalovirus infection. Overall study: In the study, CMV epitopes included recently identified HLA-C-restricted and well-studied HLA-B-restricted ones. Both a matching HLA type and CMV infection were indicated by public TCR beta signatures.

Study-level results: Adding up the frequency of public TCR beta families identified people who carried CMV plus the relevant HLA.

The trim removed 1 base at V and 5 bases at J, leaving 3 bases unmatched. The CDR3 runs to 14 residues. The V gene's germline CDR1 is SGHRS and CDR2 YFSETQ. Specimen: cultured CD8+ T cells from PBMCs, collected from culture after CMV antigen stimulation. The receptor's source is a human donor in good health (CMV status not recorded). Some clones in this sample may be carry-over from other donors' samples. This rearrangement joins TRBV5-1 to TRBJ1-1, with 9 positions matching TRBD1. The CDR3 nucleotides read TGCGCCAGCAGCTTGAACAGGGGGCAGACTGAAGCTTTCTTT. This translates into CASSLNRGQTEAFF.